The following is a T cell receptor (beta chain) sequence with its context. This sample is drawn from a study of tumor-infiltrating lymphocytes in primary liver carcinoma. Study at large: Spanning 4.2 to 10 cm, the tumors were T1-T3 N0M0.

A primer in the constant region served to generate TCR beta cDNA from approximately 500 ng of total RNA. Construction of TCR beta libraries relied on three successive nested multiplex PCR rounds employing slightly modified ARM-PCR. TCRdb called the multiplex PCR reads again in MiXCR, with one record for every CDR3 protein. The table lists tens of thousands of distinct CDR3 sequences, approximately 71% of them singletons. Bulk tissue was left unsorted, and RNA and DNA were co-extracted from roughly 20-30 mg of it. The sample was tumor-adjacent normal liver tissue. The sequence was collected from a woman aged 25 to 39 with primary liver carcinoma and hepatitis B virus infection.

This CDR3 is CASSLEAGGPGDTQYF. The CDR3 nucleotides read TGTGCCAGCAGCCTAGAAGCGGGAGGGCCCGGTGATACGCAGTATTTT. The rearrangement links TRBV7-8 to TRBJ2-3; TRBD2 matches 10 bases. The CDR3 is 16 residues long. The junction had 11 bases not matched to a gene; V was cut back by 5 bases and J by 6 bases. Germline CDR1 is SGHVS and CDR2 is FQNEAQ.